Presented here are 16 T cell receptor beta chains from one specimen sequenced in a study of PD-1 blockade in classical Hodgkin lymphoma. All patients relapsed after autologous stem cell transplantation, and brentuximab vedotin exposure varied. Clones were read by immunoSEQ multiplex PCR, and TCRdb kept only the in-frame ones, dropping some. The sample lists approximately 26,000 clones; roughly 80% were seen once. Sample: peripheral blood mononuclear cells (PBMCs), taken before the second cycle of nivolumab. These receptor sequences come from a human donor with classical Hodgkin lymphoma.

The gene calls are TRBV29-1 and TRBJ2-7; D not resolved. Looked up from germline, CDR1 is SQVTM and CDR2 is ANQGSEA. The CDR3 extends over 12 amino acids. Deletions cut 4 bases from V and 3 bases from J, with 10 bases between. The CDR3 spells CSVAVQHYEQYF. The CDR3 region has the DNA TGCAGCGTTGCGGTCCAGCACTACGAGCAGTACTTC.

The chain joins TRBV9 to TRBJ1-3, with a possible D match to TRBD1 (5 bases). V was pared by 4 bases and J by 3 bases, with 11 bases between. The CDR3 loop spans 14 amino acids. Germline CDR1 is SGDLS and CDR2 is YYNGEE. The CDR3 reads CASSPGGIGNTIYF. CDR3 sequence (DNA): TGTGCCAGCAGCCCCGGGGGAATTGGAAACACCATATATTTT.

The rearrangement uses TRBV28 and TRBJ2-1; 8 nucleotides align to TRBD2. V shed 6 bases and J 1 base; nucleotides not matched to a gene: 5. Germline V gene lookup returns CDR1 MDHEN and CDR2 SYDVKM. The CDR3 has 15 amino acids. In nucleotides, the CDR3 is TGTGCCAGCAGCCGTATAGCGGGATCCTACAATGAGCAGTTCTTC. Protein: CASSRIAGSYNEQFF.

The chain has TRBV4-3 and TRBJ2-7, with 8 bases fitting TRBD1. Trimming removed 0 bases from V and 4 bases from J; junction bases left unmatched: 8. CDR1 is LGHNA, CDR2 YSLEER, per germline. The CDR3 consists of 16 residues. The CDR3 sequence is CASSQDPRTGTYEQYF. The CDR3 coding sequence is TGCGCCAGCAGCCAAGATCCCAGGACAGGGACTTACGAGCAGTACTTC.

The chain joins TRBV6-5 to TRBJ2-1, with TRBD2 matching 10 bases. V dropped 7 bases and J dropped 6; count of bases not matched to a gene: 3. Germline V gene sequence: CDR1 MNHEY, CDR2 SVGAGI. The CDR3 is 13 residues long. The CDR3 protein is CASKRLAGNEQFF. The CDR3 DNA reads as TGTGCCAGCAAGAGACTAGCGGGCAATGAGCAGTTCTTC.

This clone has just one count. The chain combines TRBV27 with TRBJ1-4; D is unclear. This CDR3 is 14 amino acids long. The germline V and J ends were trimmed by 6 bases and 8 bases, with 16 bases remaining between them. CDR1 is MNHEY, CDR2 SMNVEV, per germline (reference sequence). The CDR3 region has the DNA TGTGCCAGCAGGGCGTACGGAGGTGGGGAAAAACTGTTTTTT. Its protein product is CASRAYGGGEKLFF. Using reference TRBV27 and TRBJ1-4 for the parts outside the CDR3, the full variable domain is EAQVTQNPRYLITVTGKKLTVTCSQNMNHEYMSWYRQDPGLGLRQIYYSMNVEVTDKGDVPEGYKVSRKEKRNFPLILESPSPNQTSLYFCASRAYGGGEKLFFGSGTQLSVL.

This clone is a singleton in its sample. The chain couples TRBV6-6 to TRBJ1-2, with a possible D match to TRBD1 (5 bases). CDR3 length equals 13 residues. V lost 5 bases to trimming and J lost 4 bases, with 11 bases between them. CDR1 is MNHNY and CDR2 is SVGAGI in the germline V gene (reference sequence). CDR3 DNA sequence: TGTGCCAGCAGTCCGACAGACATCTATGGCTACACCTTC. Protein sequence: CASSPTDIYGYTF.

This clone was seen a handful of times. The chain combines TRBV19 with TRBJ1-1; maybe TRBD1 (5 bases). CDR1 is LNHDA, CDR2 SQIVND, per germline (reference sequence). V lost 5 bases and J 5 bases, leaving 18 bases between the germline ends. The CDR3 runs 15 residues. As DNA, the CDR3 is TGTGCCAGTAGTTCACGCAGGGATGGGGGAACTGAAGCTTTCTTT. It encodes CASSSRRDGGTEAFF.

The chain is built from TRBV5-1 and TRBJ2-1; perhaps TRBD2 as D (6 bases). In germline, CDR1 is SGHRS, CDR2 YFSETQ. The CDR3 totals 15 residues. V dropped 1 base and J dropped 4 bases, with 12 bases sitting between them. The chain's CDR3 is CASSLWREAYNEQFF. For the CDR3, the DNA is TGCGCCAGCAGCTTGTGGAGGGAGGCATACAATGAGCAGTTCTTC. The variable domain in full, with the rest retrieved from reference TRBV5-1 and TRBJ2-1, is KAGVTQTPRYLIKTRGQQVTLSCSPISGHRSVSWYQQTPGQGLQFLFEYFSETQRNKGNFPGRFSGRQFSNSRSEMNVSTLELGDSALYLCASSLWREAYNEQFFGPGTRLTVL.

The chain combines TRBV10-2 with TRBJ2-5; no clear D gene. Trimming shortened V by 5 bases and J by 5 bases, and 12 bases separated the two germline ends. CDR3 length: 13 residues. Germline V gene sequence: CDR1 WSHSY, CDR2 SAAADI. The CDR3 nucleotides read TGCGCCAGCAGTTTATCCCATTGGGAGACCCAGTACTTC. Translated: CASSLSHWETQYF.

The chain has TRBV7-2 and TRBJ2-7; the D gene is possibly TRBD2 (7 bases). The CDR3 length is 13 residues. Trimming cost V 3 bases and J 5 bases, with 11 bases left between them. Germline V gene lookup returns CDR1 SGHTA and CDR2 FQGNSA. CDR3 amino acids: CASSFWGGHEQYF. The CDR3 nucleotides read TGTGCCAGCAGCTTCTGGGGGGGCCACGAGCAGTACTTC.

This clone was seen more than once but under ten times. The chain couples TRBV4-2 to TRBJ2-5; D remains ambiguous. Germline V gene data show CDR1 as LGHNA and CDR2 as YNFKEQ. V lost 1 base and J lost 1, with 13 bases in between. CDR3 size: 16 residues. This chain's CDR3 is CASSQAFGKVQETQYF. The CDR3, as DNA: TGTGCCAGCAGCCAAGCGTTTGGGAAGGTCCAAGAGACCCAGTACTTC.

There are a few counts of this clone. The chain's CDR3 is CASSVGPGAQYGYTF. In DNA, the CDR3 is TGTGCCAGCAGCGTAGGGCCAGGGGCCCAATATGGCTACACCTTC. The gene calls are TRBV9 and TRBJ1-2; D is perhaps TRBD1 (6 bases). CDR1 SGDLS and CDR2 YYNGEE come from the germline V gene. The V end lost 0 bases, the J end lost 5 bases, and 14 bases lay between the germline ends. The CDR3 is 15 residues long. Looking up the rest from reference TRBV9 and TRBJ1-2 gives the full variable domain: DSGVTQTPKHLITATGQRVTLRCSPRSGDLSVYWYQQSLDQGLQFLIQYYNGEERAKGNILERFSAQQFPDLHSELNLSSLELGDSALYFCASSVGPGAQYGYTFGSGTRLTVV.

The chain is built from TRBV18 and TRBJ1-1; D perhaps matches TRBD1 (5 bases). V was shortened by 3 bases and J by 5 bases, with 13 bases between the two germline ends. CDR3 length: 14 amino acids. Per germline, CDR1 KGHSH and CDR2 LQKENI. CDR3 coding DNA: TGTGCCAGCTCACCCTCGGCGGGGGGGACTGAAGCTTTCTTT. Amino acids: CASSPSAGGTEAFF.

This rearrangement joins TRBV5-1 to TRBJ1-5, with D hard to call. Germline V CDR1 and CDR2: SGHRS, YFSETQ. Trimming took 2 bases from V and 0 from J, leaving 12 bases between them. The CDR3 loop spans 16 amino acids. Here the CDR3 DNA reads TGCGCCAGCAGCTTAACTGATCATTATAGCAATCAGCCCCAGCATTTT. Translation gives CASSLTDHYSNQPQHF.

This chain uses TRBV28 with TRBJ2-7; a weak D match, TRBD2 (7 bases). Germline loops: CDR1 MDHEN, CDR2 SYDVKM. Trimming left V 5 bases short and J 0 bases short, with 17 bases between. This CDR3 spans 16 amino acids. CDR3 nucleotide sequence: TGTGCCAGCAGTCGCACAAGGGGGGGGAGCTCCTACGAGCAGTACTTC. Translated: CASSRTRGGSSYEQYF.